This TCR beta chain appears in the sequencing data of a study of glioma-infiltrating T cells. As regards this clonotype: Antigen unknown. A much larger clone lies one base from this, so it may be a read error.

V was pared by 5 bases and J by 3 bases, with 13 bases between. This CDR3 comprises 13 residues. CDR1 is DFQATT and CDR2 is SNEGSKA in the germline V gene (reference sequence). The iRepertoire nested amplicon-rescue multiplex PCR amplified TCR alpha and beta CDR3s from RNA. One entry per CDR3 protein, called by TCRdb with MiXCR from the multiplex PCR reads. Altogether 93,000 or so distinct CDR3 sequences are present, about 30% being singletons, with the ten largest covering 40% to 45%. Points from the study as a whole: Tissue-blood divergence was below expectation in non-neoplastic patients, above in gliomas.

This chain links TRBV20-1 with TRBJ2-5, with no clear D. The TCR was taken from a human donor with low-grade glioma or glioblastoma, undergoing nonglioma brain surgery, or in good health (not recorded which). The specimen was glioma tissue, nonneoplastic brain tissue, or PBMCs (not recorded which). The CDR3 loop is CSAPFHVEETQYF. The DNA for the CDR3 is TGCAGTGCTCCCTTTCACGTGGAAGAGACCCAGTACTTC.